This is a list of T cell receptor beta chains from one sample in a study of blood T cell repertoires in COVID-19. The protocol was immunoSEQ multiplex PCR, while the TCRdb copy is restricted to in-frame clones and leaves out a portion. The sample yields 150,000 to 200,000 clones, 86% seen once. The sequencing input was peripheral blood. The receptors come from a woman over 75 in a cohort sampled during active or convalescent COVID-19. The CDR3 runs from the conserved cysteine through the conserved F or W. A D gene is named only where the DNA matches it firmly. Clone size appears in some rows only: once, few, many, or a class for an expanded clone.

CDR3 protein	CDR3 DNA	V gene	D gene	clone size	J gene
CASKTGAQETQYF	TGTGCCAGCAAGACAGGGGCACAAGAGACCCAGTACTTC	TRBV7-9	TRBD1	NA	TRBJ2-5
CASSMRLHYNEQFF	TGTGCCAGCAGCATGAGACTCCACTACAATGAGCAGTTCTTC	TRBV9	NA	NA	TRBJ2-1
CASSRREGLIDTQYF	TGCGCCAGCAGCCGGCGGGAGGGCCTCATAGATACGCAGTATTTT	TRBV4-1	TRBD2	NA	TRBJ2-3
CASSAQGLSDEQYF	TGTGCCAGCAGTGCCCAGGGTCTCTCGGACGAGCAGTACTTC	TRBV27	NA	NA	TRBJ2-7
CASSESGGRRDEQFF	TGCGCCAGCAGTGAGTCGGGCGGGCGTCGCGATGAGCAGTTCTTC	TRBV10-1	NA	NA	TRBJ2-1
CASSERQGVLTQYF	TGTGCCAGCAGTGAAAGACAGGGCGTGTTAACCCAGTACTTC	TRBV2	TRBD1	NA	TRBJ2-5
CSVAGVKGYTF	TGCAGCGTTGCGGGGGTGAAGGGCTACACCTTC	TRBV29-1	NA	NA	TRBJ1-2
CASSKGGRGLYGYTF	TGTGCCAGCAGCAAAGGGGGCAGGGGGCTGTATGGCTACACCTTC	TRBV21-1	NA	NA	TRBJ1-2
CASSLARGSYNSPLHF	TGTGCCAGCAGCTTAGCCCGAGGCTCCTATAATTCACCCCTCCACTTT	TRBV11-2	NA	NA	TRBJ1-6
CASSLDSAFEAFF	TGTGCCAGCAGCTTGGACAGCGCTTTTGAAGCTTTCTTT	TRBV7-9	NA	NA	TRBJ1-1
CAWSLGQDIVTLHF	TGTGCCTGGAGCCTGGGACAGGATATTGTTACCCTCCACTTT	TRBV30	TRBD1	NA	TRBJ1-6
CASSYASGGANEQFF	TGCGCCAGCAGCTATGCTAGCGGGGGGGCCAATGAGCAGTTCTTC	TRBV5-1	TRBD2	NA	TRBJ2-1
CAISGRGSNSPLHF	TGTGCCATCAGTGGTCGGGGATCTAATTCACCCCTCCACTTT	TRBV10-3	NA	once	TRBJ1-6
CASSGQGYYEQYF	TGTGCCAGTAGTGGGCAGGGATACTACGAGCAGTACTTC	TRBV19	NA	NA	TRBJ2-7
CASTTGRVQPQHF	TGTGCCAGCACTACAGGGCGGGTTCAGCCCCAGCATTTT	TRBV25-1	NA	NA	TRBJ1-5
CASSPHAGARGNEQFF	TGTGCCAGCAGCCCACACGCGGGGGCCCGTGGGAATGAGCAGTTCTTC	TRBV9	NA	few	TRBJ2-1
CASSQDWGGALIEQFF	TGCGCCAGCAGCCAAGATTGGGGGGGGGCCCTGATTGAGCAGTTCTTC	TRBV4-3	NA	NA	TRBJ2-1
CASSPGTGASDLNQPQHF	TGTGCCAGCTCACCCGGGACAGGGGCCAGTGATCTCAATCAGCCCCAGCATTTT	TRBV18	TRBD1	NA	TRBJ1-5
CASSESPSGKNNEQFF	TGTGCCAGCAGTGAAAGTCCCAGCGGGAAGAACAATGAGCAGTTCTTC	TRBV25-1	TRBD2	NA	TRBJ2-1
CASSSRQAAGNQPQHF	TGTGCCAGCAGCTCCCGACAGGCCGCAGGCAATCAGCCCCAGCATTTT	TRBV5-8	NA	NA	TRBJ1-5
CASSLDSGGTTQYF	TGTGCCAGCAGCTTGGATAGCGGGGGTACGACGCAGTATTTT	TRBV7-2	TRBD2	NA	TRBJ2-3
CASSGSNSNQPQHF	TGTGCCAGCAGCGGCAGTAATAGCAATCAGCCCCAGCATTTT	TRBV6-2/TRBV6-3	NA	NA	TRBJ1-5
CASSLSFSQPQHF	TGTGCCAGCAGCTTAAGTTTCAGTCAGCCCCAGCATTTT	TRBV5-5	NA	NA	TRBJ1-5
CASGTGHEQYF	TGTGCCTCCGGGACAGGGCACGAGCAGTACTTC	TRBV2	TRBD1	NA	TRBJ2-7
CASSLRGTEAFF	TGTGCCAGCAGTCTAAGGGGGACGGAAGCTTTCTTT	TRBV6-2/TRBV6-3	NA	NA	TRBJ1-1
CASSGTGSTDTQYF	TGTGCCAGTAGTGGGACAGGGAGCACAGATACGCAGTATTTT	TRBV19	TRBD1	NA	TRBJ2-3
CASSPRTGQGNQPQHF	TGTGCCAGCAGCCCCCGGACTGGACAGGGGAATCAGCCCCAGCATTTT	TRBV7-2	TRBD1	NA	TRBJ1-5
CASSLARQDSYGYTF	TGTGCCAGCAGCTTAGCCCGACAGGATTCCTATGGCTACACCTTC	TRBV7-9	NA	NA	TRBJ1-2
CASSAPGQGVGPLHF	TGTGCCAGCAGTGCCCCGGGACAGGGGGTCGGTCCCCTCCACTTT	TRBV6-2/TRBV6-3	TRBD1	NA	TRBJ1-6
CASSLAPLGGSGTDTQYF	TGTGCCAGCAGCTTAGCCCCGCTTGGGGGGTCGGGCACAGATACGCAGTATTTT	TRBV7-2	NA	NA	TRBJ2-3
CASSVGGGGAPQYF	TGTGCCAGCAGCGTTGGGGGAGGCGGGGCGCCGCAGTATTTT	TRBV9	NA	NA	TRBJ2-3
CASRTGTGGNTIYF	TGCGCCAGCAGAACCGGGACAGGGGGAAACACCATATATTTT	TRBV5-1	TRBD1	NA	TRBJ1-3
CASSHRQKNTEAFF	TGTGCCAGCAGCCACCGACAGAAAAACACTGAAGCTTTCTTT	TRBV3-1/TRBV3-2	NA	NA	TRBJ1-1
CAWSVRGLSDSFGELFF	TGTGCCTGGAGTGTACGTGGGTTGTCGGACAGTTTTGGGGAGCTGTTTTTT	TRBV30	NA	NA	TRBJ2-2
CASSPGQGRPRQETQYF	TGTGCCAGCAGCCCTGGACAGGGCCGACCACGCCAAGAGACCCAGTACTTC	TRBV7-2	TRBD1	NA	TRBJ2-5
CASSPAGTGGNTIYF	TGTGCCAGCAGCCCTGCCGGGACAGGGGGAAACACCATATATTTT	TRBV7-8	TRBD1	once	TRBJ1-3
CASSPAPSGEQFF	TGTGCCAGCTCCCCGGCCCCGTCAGGGGAGCAGTTCTTC	TRBV6-5	NA	NA	TRBJ2-1
CASSLGEANTGELFF	TGTGCCAGCAGCTTAGGTGAGGCGAACACCGGGGAGCTGTTTTTT	TRBV7-9	NA	once	TRBJ2-2
CASSPPRQVGYGYTF	TGTGCCAGCTCACCACCCCGGCAGGTTGGCTATGGCTACACCTTC	TRBV18	NA	NA	TRBJ1-2
CASRETGFNEKLFF	TGTGCCAGCAGAGAGACAGGCTTTAATGAAAAACTGTTTTTT	TRBV25-1	NA	NA	TRBJ1-4
CASSLDGPGQEKLFF	TGTGCCAGCAGCTTGGATGGTCCGGGACAGGAAAAACTGTTTTTT	TRBV5-4	TRBD1	NA	TRBJ1-4
CASSLRGGAYNEQFF	TGTGCCAGCAGCCTCCGCGGGGGGGCGTACAATGAGCAGTTCTTC	TRBV9	TRBD2	NA	TRBJ2-1
CASSMGATYNEQFF	TGTGCCAGCAGCATGGGGGCTACATACAATGAGCAGTTCTTC	TRBV5-5	NA	NA	TRBJ2-1
CASSGGTSGNEQFF	TGCGCCAGCAGTGGGGGGACTTCGGGCAATGAGCAGTTCTTC	TRBV10-2	NA	NA	TRBJ2-1
CASSYSRGNIQYF	TGTGCCAGCAGTTACAGCCGGGGAAACATTCAGTACTTC	TRBV6-5	NA	NA	TRBJ2-4
CASSPRDRGYTGELFF	TGTGCCAGCTCACCAAGAGACAGGGGTTACACCGGGGAGCTGTTTTTT	TRBV18	TRBD1	NA	TRBJ2-2
CASSAGVNTGELFF	TGCGCCAGCAGCGCGGGAGTGAACACCGGGGAGCTGTTTTTT	TRBV5-1	TRBD2	NA	TRBJ2-2
CATSGGRDSYGYTF	TGTGCCACCAGTGGTGGCAGGGACAGCTATGGCTACACCTTC	TRBV24-1	TRBD1	NA	TRBJ1-2
CASRIMGRFTGELFF	TGTGCCAGCAGAATCATGGGGAGGTTCACCGGGGAGCTGTTTTTT	TRBV13	NA	few	TRBJ2-2
CSVVGADGQPQHF	TGCAGCGTTGTGGGGGCTGATGGCCAGCCCCAGCATTTT	TRBV29-1	NA	NA	TRBJ1-5
CASRAPRGKYSNQPQHF	TGTGCCAGTAGAGCGCCGAGGGGGAAATATAGCAATCAGCCCCAGCATTTT	TRBV11-3	NA	few	TRBJ1-5
CAWSEGAVQPQHF	TGTGCCTGGAGTGAGGGGGCGGTTCAGCCCCAGCATTTT	TRBV30	TRBD1	NA	TRBJ1-5
CASSVDQGNHEQYF	TGTGCCAGCAGCGTAGACCAGGGCAATCACGAGCAGTACTTC	TRBV9	NA	NA	TRBJ2-7